Each of the 28 T cell receptor beta chains below was sequenced from the same sample in a study of T cell clonality in common variable immunodeficiency. The antigens for these receptors are not known. TCRdb's copy holds only in-frame clones and misses some; the assay was immunoSEQ multiplex PCR. This repertoire holds under 8,500 clones, and none appear only once. Whole-study findings and limits: In common variable immunodeficiency, TCR beta chains reportedly carried fewer deletions and N-nucleotide insertions.

The sample comprised peripheral blood mononuclear cells. These receptors all stem from a human donor with common variable immunodeficiency.

On this clone itself: The read is 3 residues too short to cover the CDR3 end, so that end is filled in from the germline J gene. The gene calls are TRBV19 and TRBJ2-1, with TRBD1 matching over 8 bases. The CDR3 spans 17 residues. From germline, CDR1 is LNHDA and CDR2 SQIVND (reference sequence). The junction had 11 bases not matched to a gene; V was cut back by 4 bases and J by 3 bases. The part of the CDR3 DNA that was read is TGTGCCAGTAGTACGATTACAGGGGGTCTTGGCTACAATGAG. Translation gives CASSTITGGLGYNE. The entire CDR3 sequence reads CASSTITGGLGYNEQFF.

Remarks on this clone: The read is 3 residues too short to cover the CDR3 end, so that end is filled in from the germline J gene. The genes are TRBV7-9 and TRBJ1-2; a weak D match, TRBD1 (6 bases). The CDR3 covers 13 residues. Germline V gene lookup returns CDR1 SEHNR and CDR2 FQNEAQ (reference sequence). V was pared by 5 bases and J by 5 bases, with 12 bases between. CDR3 loop: CASSIDRSYGYTF. CDR3 DNA (partial): TGTGCCAGCAGCATTGACAGGAGTTATGGC.

This clone was seen a few times. The read comes to an end 3 residues before the CDR3 does, leaving the germline J gene to fill in the end. The V call is TRBV2, the J call TRBJ2-7; a possible D gene is TRBD1 (5 bases). V was trimmed by 6 bases and J by 0 bases, leaving 12 bases between them. The CDR3 consists of 14 residues. Germline values: CDR1 SNHLY, CDR2 FYNNEI. CDR3 DNA (partial): TGTGCCAGCAGCCCCATGGGGCTCTCCTACGAG. This encodes CASSPMGLSYE. The full-length CDR3 reads as CASSPMGLSYEQYF.

This clone occurred a few times. Read coverage stops 3 residues before the CDR3 terminus; the germline J gene supplies the remainder. This chain joins TRBV19 and TRBJ2-1; D possibly corresponds to TRBD1 (7 bases). The germline V gene encodes CDR1 LNHDA and CDR2 SQIVND (reference sequence). The CDR3 has 16 residues. With 5 bases removed from V and 8 bases from J, the gap between germline ends came to 22 bases. CDR3 bases read: TGTGCCAGTAGTCTCTGGTCAGGGGGTTCGGGGGATGAG. Protein product: CASSLWSGGSGDE. The whole CDR3 sequence reads CASSLWSGGSGDEQFF.

The CDR3 DNA, read in part, is TGTGCCAGCAGCCCTACCGGGGTTCGGACAGATACG. Translation gives CASSPTGVRTDT. From start to end, the CDR3 is CASSPTGVRTDTQYF. J is TRBJ2-3 and V is TRBV7-2, with D possibly matching TRBD2 (5 bases). The observed sequence ends 3 residues before the CDR3 terminus, with the missing tail filled in from the germline J gene. This CDR3 is built from 15 residues. V lost 5 bases, J lost 3 bases, and 15 bases lay in between. The germline V gene encodes CDR1 SGHTA and CDR2 FQGNSA.

With regard to this clone: Read sequence stops 3 residues before the CDR3 end, and the germline J gene provides the missing end. The rearrangement joins TRBV7-9 to TRBJ2-7; 9 nucleotides match TRBD2. This CDR3 comprises 15 residues. The ends lost 5 bases at V and 3 bases at J; junction bases unmatched: 8. CDR1 is SEHNR, CDR2 FQNEAQ, per germline (reference sequence). Partial CDR3 DNA: TGTGCCAGCAGCCGTAGCGGGAGAAACCTCTACGAG. Its protein is CASSRSGRNLYE. The full CDR3 protein reads CASSRSGRNLYEQYF.

On this clone itself: The CDR3 end lies 3 residues beyond the end of the read and is filled in from the germline J gene. The rearrangement links TRBV7-9 to TRBJ2-7, with 9 bases aligning to TRBD2. V was clipped by 1 base and J by 2 bases; unmatched bases: 0. The CDR3 has 14 amino acids. CDR1 SEHNR and CDR2 FQNEAQ come from the germline V gene (reference sequence). The part of the CDR3 DNA that was read is TGTGCCAGCAGCTTAGGCGGGGGGGCCTACGAG. Its protein product is CASSLGGGAYE. The complete CDR3 reads CASSLGGGAYEQYF.

With respect to this clone: The read finishes 3 residues shy of the CDR3 end, and the germline J gene is used to complete it. The rearrangement links TRBV18 to TRBJ2-7, with D unclear. Germline lookup yields CDR1 KGHSH and CDR2 LQKENI. Deletions cut 1 base from V and 3 bases from J, with 4 bases between. This CDR3 contains 12 residues. The sequenced CDR3 bases are TGTGCCAGCTCACCACATAACTACGAG. As protein: CASSPHNYE. The entire CDR3 is CASSPHNYEQYF.

In its sample, this clone ranks as medium-sized. Read sequence stops 3 residues before the CDR3 end, and the germline J gene provides the missing end. V is TRBV29-1 and J is TRBJ1-2; 7 bases agree with TRBD1. V lost 6 bases and J lost 5; bases outside the gene matches: 9. The germline V gene has CDR1 SQVTM and CDR2 ANQGSEA. The CDR3 covers 13 residues. CDR3 sequence reads: CSVENRGPYGYTF. Partial CDR3 DNA: TGCAGCGTGGAAAACAGGGGTCCGTATGGC.

This clone showed up just a few times. The read ends 3 residues early relative to the CDR3; the germline J gene fills the gap. The V and J genes are TRBV5-1 and TRBJ2-1; 8 bases fit TRBD2. CDR1 is SGHRS, CDR2 YFSETQ, per germline. J gave up 4 bases and V 5 bases, and 8 bases lay outside the gene matches. The CDR3 covers 15 residues. The CDR3 sequence: CASRIAGPIYNEQFF. CDR3 bases read: TGCGCCAGCAGAATAGCGGGACCGATTTACAATGAG. Full variable domain (missing parts from reference TRBV5-1 and TRBJ2-1): KAGVTQTPRYLIKTRGQQVTLSCSPISGHRSVSWYQQTPGQGLQFLFEYFSETQRNKGNFPGRFSGRQFSNSRSEMNVSTLELGDSALYLCASRIAGPIYNEQFFGPGTRLTVL.

Regarding this clone: The CDR3 end lies 3 residues beyond the end of the read and is filled in from the germline J gene. The J gene is TRBJ2-3, the V gene TRBV19; 7 bases fit TRBD1. V lost 5 bases, J lost 2 bases, and 7 bases stayed unmatched. Per germline, CDR1 LNHDA and CDR2 SQIVND (reference sequence). The CDR3 is 15 residues long. The CDR3 loop reads CASSVLDRTTDTQYF. The sequenced part of the CDR3 DNA is TGTGCCAGTAGTGTTTTGGACAGGACCACAGATACG.

By share of the sample, this clone is medium-sized. The read terminates 3 residues before the CDR3 end, so the remaining end is supplied by the germline J gene. The chain combines TRBV5-6 with TRBJ2-5, with a weak D call TRBD1 (5 bases). Deletions cut 2 bases from V and 4 bases from J, with 9 bases between. The CDR3 loop spans 13 amino acids. From germline, CDR1 is SGHDT and CDR2 YYEEEE. CDR3 in amino acids: CASSFARGETQYF. The DNA read from the CDR3 is TGTGCCAGCAGCTTCGCTAGGGGAGAGACC.

Remarks on this clone: The read finishes 3 residues shy of the CDR3 end, and the germline J gene is used to complete it. This sequence joins TRBV7-6 and TRBJ2-1; maybe TRBD2 (5 bases). V lost 2 bases and J lost 7, with 6 bases in between. Looked up from germline, CDR1 is SGHVS and CDR2 is FNYEAQ. The CDR3 is made up of 12 amino acids. CDR3 sequence: CASSLTGNEQFF. The CDR3 DNA, read in part, is TGTGCCAGCAGCTTAACGGGGAATGAG.

In its sample, this clone was seen a few times. The read gets to within 3 residues of the CDR3 end, and the germline J gene fills in the rest. This chain connects TRBV29-1 to TRBJ2-7; D perhaps matches TRBD2 (7 bases). Trimming took off 1 base at V and 6 bases at J, with 16 bases between the two ends. This CDR3 has 14 residues. Germline-derived CDR1 and CDR2 are SQVTM and ANQGSEA. The CDR3 bases that were read are TGCAGCGTTGAAGTACTGGGAGGGGGTTCCGAG. Translating it yields CSVEVLGGGSE. The entire CDR3 sequence reads CSVEVLGGGSEQYF.

In regard to this clone: The observed sequence ends 3 residues before the CDR3 terminus, with the missing tail filled in from the germline J gene. The gene calls are TRBV7-9 and TRBJ2-7; TRBD1 is a possible D gene (6 bases). Trimming removed 5 bases from V and 1 base from J, with 12 bases in between. Germline V gives CDR1 SEHNR, CDR2 FQNEAQ (reference sequence). The CDR3 has 14 amino acids. CDR3 in amino acids: CASSNLDRSYEQYF. The sequenced CDR3 bases are TGTGCCAGCAGCAATCTGGACAGATCCTACGAG.

A remark on this clone: The CDR3 end falls 3 residues outside the read, so it is completed with the germline J gene. The rearrangement uses TRBV18 and TRBJ2-1, with 12 bases aligning to TRBD2. The CDR3 loop spans 17 amino acids. J was trimmed by 4 bases and V by 1 base; bases with no gene match: 5. The germline V gene has CDR1 KGHSH and CDR2 LQKENI. The CDR3 sequence: CASSPRLAGVGYNEQFF. Incomplete CDR3 DNA: TGTGCCAGCTCACCACGACTAGCGGGGGTGGGGTACAATGAG.

Incomplete CDR3 DNA: TGTGCCAGCAGCTTTCCAGGGAGCTCCTACAATGAG. It encodes CASSFPGSSYNE. The whole CDR3 protein reads CASSFPGSSYNEQFF. The chain is built from TRBV7-9 and TRBJ2-1; D is perhaps TRBD1 or TRBD2 (5 bases each). The read falls 3 residues short of the CDR3 end, and the missing part is taken from the germline J gene. CDR1 and CDR2 (germline): SEHNR, FQNEAQ (reference sequence). CDR3 length: 15 amino acids. The germline V and J ends were trimmed by 3 bases and 0 bases, with 9 bases remaining between them.

As to this clone: The read falls 3 residues short of the CDR3 end, and the missing part is taken from the germline J gene. The chain is built from TRBV7-9 and TRBJ2-1, with D possibly matching TRBD2 (6 bases). V shed 2 bases and J shed 4 bases, with 12 bases lying between them. The CDR3 is 15 amino acids. Germline lookup yields CDR1 SEHNR and CDR2 FQNEAQ (reference sequence). The CDR3 DNA, read in part, is TGTGCCAGCAGCTTAAAGCGGGCGGAATACAATGAG. It encodes CASSLKRAEYNE. The whole CDR3 is CASSLKRAEYNEQFF.

Remarks on this clone: The CDR3 extends 3 residues past the end of the read, so its final part is completed from the germline J gene. This rearrangement joins TRBV7-9 to TRBJ2-7, with 7 bases fitting TRBD2. The CDR3 contains 15 residues. V dropped 2 bases and J dropped 0; count of bases not matched to a gene: 4. Germline CDR1 and CDR2: SEHNR and FQNEAQ (reference sequence). CDR3 bases read: TGTGCCAGCAGCTTAATAGGGGACTACTCCTACGAG. Encoded protein: CASSLIGDYSYE. The entire CDR3 protein is CASSLIGDYSYEQYF.

This clone was observed a few times. The read finishes 3 residues shy of the CDR3 end, and the germline J gene is used to complete it. V gene TRBV20-1 combines with J gene TRBJ1-1, with D possibly matching TRBD1 (5 bases). Germline V gene lookup returns CDR1 DFQATT and CDR2 SNEGSKA (reference sequence). Trimming cost V 1 base and J 0 bases, with 9 bases left between them. The CDR3 covers 14 residues. Here the CDR3 reads CSARAAGMNTEAFF. The part of the CDR3 DNA that was read is TGCAGTGCTAGAGCGGCAGGGATGAACACTGAA.

In its sample, this clone was seen a few times. The read ends 3 residues shy of where the CDR3 ends; the end is completed using the germline J gene. The genes are TRBV7-2 and TRBJ2-7, with 8 positions matching TRBD1. CDR1 is SGHTA and CDR2 is FQGNSA in the germline V gene. The CDR3 length is 14 residues. V shed 4 bases, J shed 2 bases, and the junction held 4 bases outside the gene matches. The CDR3 sequence: CASSWGTGPYEQYF. The sequenced part of the CDR3 DNA is TGTGCCAGCAGCTGGGGGACAGGCCCCTACGAG.

This clone was detected only a few times. One junction end does not reproduce the germline sequence, and a read error may be involved. The CDR3 end lies 3 residues beyond the end of the read and is filled in from the germline J gene. This chain connects TRBV7-7 to TRBJ2-7; D uncertain. The CDR3 has 13 amino acids. Looked up from germline, CDR1 is SSHAT and CDR2 is FNYEAQ (reference sequence). The CDR3 region is CASSPTPGPEQYF. The part of the CDR3 DNA that was read is TGTGCTAGCAGCCCGACTCCCGGCCCCGAG.

With respect to this clone: Read data end 3 residues before the CDR3 end; the end is taken from the germline J gene. This rearrangement joins TRBV7-2 to TRBJ2-1; D gene ambiguous. The germline V gene encodes CDR1 SGHTA and CDR2 FQGNSA. Trimming left V 3 bases short and J 9 bases short, with 9 bases between. This CDR3 region has 12 residues. The CDR3 reads CASSFKVGEQFF. CDR3 bases read: TGTGCCAGCAGCTTCAAGGTTGGTGAG.

CDR3 protein: CASSPDRGGEKLFF. CDR3 DNA, as far as it was read: TGTGCCAGCTCACCAGACAGGGGTGGTGAAAAA. The chain joins TRBV18 to TRBJ1-4; 8 bases are a match to TRBD1. Read coverage stops 3 residues before the CDR3 terminus; the germline J gene supplies the remainder. V lost 2 bases to trimming and J lost 7 bases; unmatched junction nucleotides: 3. The V gene's germline CDR1 is KGHSH and CDR2 LQKENI. CDR3 size: 14 residues.

This clone appeared a few times. The read ends 3 residues shy of where the CDR3 ends; the end is completed using the germline J gene. This chain connects TRBV7-2 to TRBJ2-7, with 9 bases aligning to TRBD1. This CDR3 has 13 amino acids. V lost 4 bases and J lost 3; bases outside the gene matches: 1. From germline, CDR1 is SGHTA and CDR2 FQGNSA. CDR3 loop: CASSWTGVYEQYF. The DNA read from the CDR3 is TGTGCCAGCAGCTGGACAGGGGTCTACGAG.

By sample share, this clone is medium-sized (0.01 to 0.1%). The read terminates 3 residues ahead of where the CDR3 ends, so the germline J gene completes it. J is TRBJ2-1 and V is TRBV20-1; TRBD2 agrees at 7 bases. Germline V gene data show CDR1 as DFQATT and CDR2 as SNEGSKA (reference sequence). This CDR3 region has 19 residues. The V and J ends lost 1 base and 1 base, in that order; junction bases with no gene match: 16. Partial CDR3 DNA: TGCAGTGCTAGAGGGGGGGGGAGGGCCGTAATTAGTTCCTACAATGAG. Protein: CSARGGGRAVISSYNE. The whole CDR3 sequence is CSARGGGRAVISSYNEQFF.

This clone appeared a few times. The DNA ends 3 residues before the CDR3 does, and the rest of the CDR3 is filled in from the germline J gene. The chain carries TRBV7-8 and TRBJ2-7, with a tentative D call TRBD1 (6 bases). The CDR3 sequence is 14 residues long. V lost 6 bases to trimming and J lost 3 bases, with 15 bases between them. The V gene's germline CDR1 is SGHVS and CDR2 FQNEAQ. CDR3 sequence: CASSPPGEYYEQYF. CDR3 DNA, as far as it was read: TGTGCCAGCAGTCCCCCAGGGGAGTACTACGAG.

As to this clone: From the germline J gene comes the end of the CDR3, since the read stops 3 residues before it. This chain links TRBV18 with TRBJ2-7; 7 bases align to TRBD1. The CDR3 runs to 13 residues. Trimming at V came to 5 bases and at J to 5 bases, leaving 6 bases not matched to a gene. CDR1 is KGHSH, CDR2 LQKENI, per germline. CDR3 bases read: TGTGCCAGCTCAACGAGACAGGGTGACGAG. Protein: CASSTRQGDE. The full CDR3 reads CASSTRQGDEQYF. The whole variable domain, filled in from reference TRBV18 and TRBJ2-7, reads NAGVMQNPRHLVRRRGQEARLRCSPMKGHSHVYWYRQLPEEGLKFMVYLQKENIIDESGMPKERFSAEFPKEGPSILRIQQVVRGDSAAYFCASSTRQGDEQYFGPGTRLTVT.